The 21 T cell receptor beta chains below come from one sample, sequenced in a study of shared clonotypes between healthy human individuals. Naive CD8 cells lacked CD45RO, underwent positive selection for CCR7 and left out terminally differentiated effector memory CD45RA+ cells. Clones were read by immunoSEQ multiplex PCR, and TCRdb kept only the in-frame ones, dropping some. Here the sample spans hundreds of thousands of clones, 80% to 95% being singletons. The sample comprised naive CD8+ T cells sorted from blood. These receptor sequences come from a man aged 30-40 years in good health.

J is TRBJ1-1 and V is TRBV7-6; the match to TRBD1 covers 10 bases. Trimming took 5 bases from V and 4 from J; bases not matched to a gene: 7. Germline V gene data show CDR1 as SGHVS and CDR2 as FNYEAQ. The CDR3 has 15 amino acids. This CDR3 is CASSPTGGQGTEAFF. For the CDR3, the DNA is TGTGCCAGCAGCCCGACAGGGGGCCAAGGCACTGAAGCTTTCTTT.

The DNA of the CDR3 is TGTGCCAGTAGACTAGCGGGAGGGAGCTCCTACGAGCAGTACTTC. Its translation is CASRLAGGSSYEQYF. The rearrangement uses TRBV19 and TRBJ2-7, with 13 bases aligning to TRBD2. V lost 6 bases and J lost 0; bases outside the gene matches: 2. The CDR3 sequence is 15 residues long. CDR1 is LNHDA, CDR2 SQIVND, per germline (reference sequence).

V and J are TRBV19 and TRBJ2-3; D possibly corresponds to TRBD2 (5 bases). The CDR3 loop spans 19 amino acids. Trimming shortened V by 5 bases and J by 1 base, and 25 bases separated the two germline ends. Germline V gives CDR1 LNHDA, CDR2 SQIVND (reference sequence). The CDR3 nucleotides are TGTGCCAGTAGTCCCGGACTGAATTTTTTGCCCACGGGCACAGATACGCAGTATTTT. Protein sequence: CASSPGLNFLPTGTDTQYF.

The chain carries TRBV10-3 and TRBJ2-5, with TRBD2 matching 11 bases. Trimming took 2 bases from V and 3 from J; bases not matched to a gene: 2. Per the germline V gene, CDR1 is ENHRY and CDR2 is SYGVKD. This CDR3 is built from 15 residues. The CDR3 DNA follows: TGTGCCATCAGTGAGAAGACTAGCGGGGAAGAGACCCAGTACTTC. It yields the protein CAISEKTSGEETQYF.

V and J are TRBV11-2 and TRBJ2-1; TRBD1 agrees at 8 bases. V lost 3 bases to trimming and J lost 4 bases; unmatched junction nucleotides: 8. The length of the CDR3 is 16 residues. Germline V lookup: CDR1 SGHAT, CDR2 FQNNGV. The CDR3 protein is CASSLPGTGVYNEQFF. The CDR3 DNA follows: TGTGCCAGCAGCTTGCCTGGGACAGGAGTTTACAATGAGCAGTTCTTC.

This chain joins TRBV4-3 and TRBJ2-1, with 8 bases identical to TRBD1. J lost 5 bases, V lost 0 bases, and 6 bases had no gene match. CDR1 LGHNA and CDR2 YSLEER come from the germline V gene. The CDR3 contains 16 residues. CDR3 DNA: TGCGCCAGCAGCCAAGATCTGGCAGGGGGCCACAATGAGCAGTTCTTC. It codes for CASSQDLAGGHNEQFF.

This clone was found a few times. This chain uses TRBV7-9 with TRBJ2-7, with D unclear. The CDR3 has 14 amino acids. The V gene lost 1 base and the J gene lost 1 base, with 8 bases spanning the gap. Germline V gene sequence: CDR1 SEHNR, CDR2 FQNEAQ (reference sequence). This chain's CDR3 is CASSLVVRSYEQYF. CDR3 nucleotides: TGTGCCAGCAGCTTAGTGGTGCGGTCCTACGAGCAGTACTTC.

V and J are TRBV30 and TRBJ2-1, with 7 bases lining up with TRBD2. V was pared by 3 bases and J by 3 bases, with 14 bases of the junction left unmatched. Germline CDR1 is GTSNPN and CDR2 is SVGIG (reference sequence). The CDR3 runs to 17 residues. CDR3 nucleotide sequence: TGTGCCTGGAGAAAGTTTGTGCGGGAGAAGGTCTACAATGAGCAGTTCTTC. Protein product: CAWRKFVREKVYNEQFF.

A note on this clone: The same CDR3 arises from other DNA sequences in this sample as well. The CDR3 is CASSLGSNEQFF. CDR3 sequence (DNA): TGTGCCAGCAGTCTTGGCTCCAATGAGCAGTTCTTC. V and J are TRBV27 and TRBJ2-1; no firm D call. The V end was cut by 5 bases, the J end by 6 bases, with 8 bases between. The CDR3 has 12 amino acids. Germline V gene data show CDR1 as MNHEY and CDR2 as SMNVEV (reference sequence).

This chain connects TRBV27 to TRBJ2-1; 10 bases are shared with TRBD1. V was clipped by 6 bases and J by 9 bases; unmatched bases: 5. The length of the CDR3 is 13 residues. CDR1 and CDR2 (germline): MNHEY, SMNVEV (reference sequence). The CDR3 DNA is TGTGCCAGCAGCCCGGGACAGGGGTTTGAGCAGTTCTTC. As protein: CASSPGQGFEQFF.

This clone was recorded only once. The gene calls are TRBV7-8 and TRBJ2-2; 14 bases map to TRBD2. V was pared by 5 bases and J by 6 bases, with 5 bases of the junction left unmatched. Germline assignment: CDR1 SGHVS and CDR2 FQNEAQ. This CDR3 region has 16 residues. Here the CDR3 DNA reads TGTGCCAGCAGCGAACGACTAGCGGGAGGGTCCGGGGAGCTGTTTTTT. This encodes CASSERLAGGSGELFF.

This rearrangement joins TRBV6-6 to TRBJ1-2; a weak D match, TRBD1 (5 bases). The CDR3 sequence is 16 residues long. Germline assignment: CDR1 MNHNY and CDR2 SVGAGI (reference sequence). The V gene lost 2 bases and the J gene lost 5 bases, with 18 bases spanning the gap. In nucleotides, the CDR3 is TGTGCCAGCAGTTACCTTACGGCCAGGGTCGGATATGGCTACACCTTC. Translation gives CASSYLTARVGYGYTF.

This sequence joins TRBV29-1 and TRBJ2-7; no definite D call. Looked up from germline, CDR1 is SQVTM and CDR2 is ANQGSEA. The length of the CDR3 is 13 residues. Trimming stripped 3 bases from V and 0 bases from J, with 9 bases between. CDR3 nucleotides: TGCAGCGTTGAGGTGGGTGGCTCCTACGAGCAGTACTTC. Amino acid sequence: CSVEVGGSYEQYF.

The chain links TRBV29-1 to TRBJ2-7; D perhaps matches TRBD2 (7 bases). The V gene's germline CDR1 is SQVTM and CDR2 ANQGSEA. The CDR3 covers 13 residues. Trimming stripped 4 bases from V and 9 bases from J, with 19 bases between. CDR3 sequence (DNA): TGCAGCGTTGCCGGGGGGCCAACCGCATGGCAGTACTTC. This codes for CSVAGGPTAWQYF.

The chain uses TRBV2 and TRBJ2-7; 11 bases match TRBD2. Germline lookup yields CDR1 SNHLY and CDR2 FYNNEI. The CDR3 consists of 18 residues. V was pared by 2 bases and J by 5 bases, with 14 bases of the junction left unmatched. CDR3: CASSERGLVLTSGNEQYF. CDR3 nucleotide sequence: TGTGCCAGCAGTGAAAGGGGATTAGTCTTGACTAGCGGGAACGAGCAGTACTTC.

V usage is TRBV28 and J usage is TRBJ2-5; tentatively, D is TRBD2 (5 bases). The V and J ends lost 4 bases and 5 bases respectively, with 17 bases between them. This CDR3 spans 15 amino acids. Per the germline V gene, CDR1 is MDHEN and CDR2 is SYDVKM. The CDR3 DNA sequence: TGTGCCAGCAGTTCCGGGCGGGCTGTGACCGAGACCCAGTACTTC. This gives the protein CASSSGRAVTETQYF.

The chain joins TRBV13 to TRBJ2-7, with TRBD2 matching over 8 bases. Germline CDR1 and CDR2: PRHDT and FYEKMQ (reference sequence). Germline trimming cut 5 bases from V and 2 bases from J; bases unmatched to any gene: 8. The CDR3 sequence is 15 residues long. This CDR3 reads CASSNPGGATYEQYF. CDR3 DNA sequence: TGTGCCAGCAGCAACCCCGGGGGGGCCACCTACGAGCAGTACTTC.

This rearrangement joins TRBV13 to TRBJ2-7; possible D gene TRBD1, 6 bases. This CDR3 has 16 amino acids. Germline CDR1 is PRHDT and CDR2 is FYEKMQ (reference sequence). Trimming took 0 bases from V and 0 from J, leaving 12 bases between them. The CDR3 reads CASSLGLGQSSYEQYF. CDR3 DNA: TGTGCCAGCAGCTTAGGCCTCGGACAGAGCTCCTACGAGCAGTACTTC.

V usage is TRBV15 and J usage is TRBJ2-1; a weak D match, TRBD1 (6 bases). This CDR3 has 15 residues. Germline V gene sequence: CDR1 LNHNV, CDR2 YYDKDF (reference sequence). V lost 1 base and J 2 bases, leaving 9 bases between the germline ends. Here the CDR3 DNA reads TGTGCCACCAGCAGAGGCCGGGACACCTACAATGAGCAGTTCTTC. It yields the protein CATSRGRDTYNEQFF.

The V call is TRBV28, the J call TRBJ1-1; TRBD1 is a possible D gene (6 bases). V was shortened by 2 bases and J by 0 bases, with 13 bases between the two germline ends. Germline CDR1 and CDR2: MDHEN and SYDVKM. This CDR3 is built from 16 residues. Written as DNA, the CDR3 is TGTGCCAGCAGTTTACTGGTTGCAGGGGTGAACACTGAAGCTTTCTTT. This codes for CASSLLVAGVNTEAFF.

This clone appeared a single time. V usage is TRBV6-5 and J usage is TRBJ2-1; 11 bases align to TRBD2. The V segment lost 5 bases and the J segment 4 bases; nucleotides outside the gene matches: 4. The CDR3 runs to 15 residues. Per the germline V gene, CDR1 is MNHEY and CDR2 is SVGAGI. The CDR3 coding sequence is TGTGCCAGCAGTCTCGGGACTAGCGGTTACAATGAGCAGTTCTTC. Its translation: CASSLGTSGYNEQFF.